This T cell receptor (beta chain) was recovered during a study of neoadjuvant anti-PD-1 for oral cavity cancer. Study results and limitations: Higher pretreatment blood Treg/Th17 ratios correlated with higher pretreatment blood and lower post-treatment tumor TCRbeta clonality.

The CDR3 covers 16 residues. The V gene lost 2 bases and the J gene lost 3 bases, with 17 bases spanning the gap. From germline, CDR1 is SNHLY and CDR2 FYNNEI. With regard to this clone: Its target is not known.

The method was immunoSEQ multiplex PCR; TCRdb's version includes in-frame clones alone and lacks a portion of them. The sample has approximately 13,000 clones, roughly two thirds seen once. The sequence came from a person aged 40 to 85 with oral cavity squamous cell carcinoma. The sample here was PBMCs, taken before nivolumab (anti-PD-1) treatment. V usage is TRBV2 and J usage is TRBJ2-7, with a weak D call TRBD1 (5 bases). CDR3 amino acids: CASSEPGPMGLYEQYF. CDR3 in DNA: TGTGCCAGCAGTGAACCAGGTCCAATGGGGCTCTACGAGCAGTACTTC.